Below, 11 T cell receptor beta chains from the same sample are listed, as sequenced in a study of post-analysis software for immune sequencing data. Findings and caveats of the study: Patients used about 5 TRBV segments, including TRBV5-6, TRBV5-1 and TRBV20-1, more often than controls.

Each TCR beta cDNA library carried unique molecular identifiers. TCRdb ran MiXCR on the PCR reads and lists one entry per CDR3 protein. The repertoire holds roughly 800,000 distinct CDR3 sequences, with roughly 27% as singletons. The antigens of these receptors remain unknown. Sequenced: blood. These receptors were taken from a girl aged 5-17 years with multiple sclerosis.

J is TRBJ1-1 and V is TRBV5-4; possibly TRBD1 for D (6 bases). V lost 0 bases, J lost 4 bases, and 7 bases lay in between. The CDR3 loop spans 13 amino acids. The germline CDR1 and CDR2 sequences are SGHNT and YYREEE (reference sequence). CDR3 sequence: CASSLDRATEAFF. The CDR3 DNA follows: TGTGCCAGCAGCTTGGACAGGGCCACTGAAGCTTTCTTT.

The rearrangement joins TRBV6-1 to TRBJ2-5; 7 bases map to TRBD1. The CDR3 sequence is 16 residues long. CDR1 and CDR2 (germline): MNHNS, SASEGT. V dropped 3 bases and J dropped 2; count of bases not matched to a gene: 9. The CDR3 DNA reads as TGTGCCAGCAGTGAGGGGTTACGACAGGGACAAGAGACCCAGTACTTC. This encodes CASSEGLRQGQETQYF.

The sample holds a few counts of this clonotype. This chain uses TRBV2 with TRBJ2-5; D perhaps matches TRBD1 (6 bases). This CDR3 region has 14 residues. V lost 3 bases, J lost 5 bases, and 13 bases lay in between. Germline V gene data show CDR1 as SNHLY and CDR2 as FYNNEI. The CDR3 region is CASSDIQGWETQYF. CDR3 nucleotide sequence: TGTGCCAGCAGTGATATCCAGGGGTGGGAGACCCAGTACTTC.

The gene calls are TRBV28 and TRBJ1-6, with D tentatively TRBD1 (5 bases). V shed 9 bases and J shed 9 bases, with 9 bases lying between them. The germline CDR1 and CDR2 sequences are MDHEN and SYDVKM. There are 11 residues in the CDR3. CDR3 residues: CASTGGSPLHF. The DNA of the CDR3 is TGTGCCAGTACCGGGGGTTCACCCCTCCACTTT.

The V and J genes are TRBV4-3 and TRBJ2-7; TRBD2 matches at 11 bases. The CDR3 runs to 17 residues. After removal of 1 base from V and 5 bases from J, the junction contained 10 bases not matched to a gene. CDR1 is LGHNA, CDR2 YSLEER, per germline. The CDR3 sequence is CASSQGLAGGAGDEQYF. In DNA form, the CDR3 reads TGCGCCAGCAGCCAAGGTCTAGCGGGAGGAGCTGGAGACGAGCAGTACTTC.

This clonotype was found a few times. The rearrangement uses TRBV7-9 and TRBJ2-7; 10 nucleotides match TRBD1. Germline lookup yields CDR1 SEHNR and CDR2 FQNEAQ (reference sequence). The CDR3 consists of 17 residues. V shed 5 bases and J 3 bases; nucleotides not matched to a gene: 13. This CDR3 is CASSARTTGTGDYEQYF. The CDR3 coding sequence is TGTGCCAGCAGCGCCAGAACCACCGGGACAGGGGACTACGAGCAGTACTTC.

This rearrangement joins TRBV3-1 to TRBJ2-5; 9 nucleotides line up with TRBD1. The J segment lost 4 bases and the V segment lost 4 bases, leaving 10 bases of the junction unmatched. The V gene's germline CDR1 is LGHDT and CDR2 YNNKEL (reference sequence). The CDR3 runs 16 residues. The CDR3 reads CASSPRWTGVGETQYF. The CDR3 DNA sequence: TGTGCCAGCAGCCCCAGGTGGACAGGGGTTGGAGAGACCCAGTACTTC.

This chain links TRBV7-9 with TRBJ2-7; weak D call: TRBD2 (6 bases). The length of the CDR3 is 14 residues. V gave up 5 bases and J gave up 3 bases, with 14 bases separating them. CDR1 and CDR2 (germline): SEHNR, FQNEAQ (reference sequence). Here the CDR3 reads CASSPARRDYEQYF. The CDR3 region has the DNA TGTGCCAGCAGCCCCGCAAGGAGGGACTACGAGCAGTACTTC. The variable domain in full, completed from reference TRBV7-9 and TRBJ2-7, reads DTGVSQNPRHKITKRGQNVTFRCDPISEHNRLYWYRQTLGQGPEFLTYFQNEAQLEKSRLLSDRFSAERPKGSFSTLEIQRTEQGDSAMYLCASSPARRDYEQYFGPGTRLTVT.

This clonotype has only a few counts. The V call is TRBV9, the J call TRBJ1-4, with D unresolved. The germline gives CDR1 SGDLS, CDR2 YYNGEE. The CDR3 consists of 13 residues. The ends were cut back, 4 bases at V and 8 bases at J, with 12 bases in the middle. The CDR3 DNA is TGTGCCAGCAGCTCCACCCTCGAGGAAAAACTGTTTTTT. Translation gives CASSSTLEEKLFF.

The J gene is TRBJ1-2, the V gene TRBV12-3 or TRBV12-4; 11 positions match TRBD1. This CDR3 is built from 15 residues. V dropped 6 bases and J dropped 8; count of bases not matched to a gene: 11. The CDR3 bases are TGTGCCAGCAGATACATATTGGGACAGGGGGTCGGCTACACCTTC. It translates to CASRYILGQGVGYTF.

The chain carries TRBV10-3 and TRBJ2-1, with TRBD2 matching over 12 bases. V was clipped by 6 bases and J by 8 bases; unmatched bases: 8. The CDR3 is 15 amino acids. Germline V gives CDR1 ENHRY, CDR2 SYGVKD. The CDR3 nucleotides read TGTGCCATCAGGGTACTAGCGGGGGGCCACGATGAGCAGTTCTTC. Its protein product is CAIRVLAGGHDEQFF.